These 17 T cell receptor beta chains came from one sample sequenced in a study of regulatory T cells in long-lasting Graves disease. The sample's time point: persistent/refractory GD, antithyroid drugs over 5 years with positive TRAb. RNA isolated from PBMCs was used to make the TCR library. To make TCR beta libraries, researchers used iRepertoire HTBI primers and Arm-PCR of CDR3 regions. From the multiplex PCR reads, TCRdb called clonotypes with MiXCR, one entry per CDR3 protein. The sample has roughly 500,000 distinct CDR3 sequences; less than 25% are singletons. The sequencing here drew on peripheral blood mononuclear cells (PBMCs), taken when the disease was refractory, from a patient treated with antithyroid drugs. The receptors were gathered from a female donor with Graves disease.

CDR3 region: CASSLRLSTEAFF. CDR3 in DNA: TGTGCCAGCAGTTTAAGACTCAGCACTGAAGCTTTCTTT. The chain is built from TRBV28 and TRBJ1-1, with D uncertain. The V gene lost 2 bases and the J gene lost 4 bases, with 8 bases spanning the gap. Germline lookup yields CDR1 MDHEN and CDR2 SYDVKM. The CDR3 spans 13 residues.

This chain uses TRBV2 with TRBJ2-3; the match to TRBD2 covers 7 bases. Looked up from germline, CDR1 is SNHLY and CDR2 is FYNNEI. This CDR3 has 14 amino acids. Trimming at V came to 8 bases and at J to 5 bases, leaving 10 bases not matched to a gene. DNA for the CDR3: TGTGCCAGCTTAGCGGGCTATCGGGGAGATACGCAGTATTTT. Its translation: CASLAGYRGDTQYF.

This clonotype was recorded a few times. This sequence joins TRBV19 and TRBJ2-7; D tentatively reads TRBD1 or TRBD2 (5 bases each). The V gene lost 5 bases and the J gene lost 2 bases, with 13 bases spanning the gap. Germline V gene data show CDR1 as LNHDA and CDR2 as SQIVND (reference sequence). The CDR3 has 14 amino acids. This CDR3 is CASSFRGGPYEQYF. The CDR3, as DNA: TGTGCCAGTAGTTTCCGGGGCGGCCCCTACGAGCAGTACTTC.

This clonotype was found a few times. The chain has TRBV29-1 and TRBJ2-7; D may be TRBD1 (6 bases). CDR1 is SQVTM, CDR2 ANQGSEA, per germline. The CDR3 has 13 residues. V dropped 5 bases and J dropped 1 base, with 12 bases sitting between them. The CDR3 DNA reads TGCAGCGTTCAGAGCCAGGGGTCCTACGAGCAGTACTTC. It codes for CSVQSQGSYEQYF.

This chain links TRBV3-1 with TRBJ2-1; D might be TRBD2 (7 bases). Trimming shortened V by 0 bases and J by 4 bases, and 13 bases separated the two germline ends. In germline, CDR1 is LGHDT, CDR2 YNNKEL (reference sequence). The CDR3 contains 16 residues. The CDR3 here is CASSQEGGGIYNEQFF. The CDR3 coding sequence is TGTGCCAGCAGCCAAGAGGGAGGGGGAATTTACAATGAGCAGTTCTTC.

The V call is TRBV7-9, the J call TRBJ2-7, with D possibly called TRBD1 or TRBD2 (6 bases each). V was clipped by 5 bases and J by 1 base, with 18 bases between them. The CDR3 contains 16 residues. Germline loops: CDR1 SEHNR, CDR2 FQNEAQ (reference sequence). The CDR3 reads CASSRSLGGGSYEQYF. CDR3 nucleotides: TGTGCCAGCAGCCGTAGCCTTGGAGGGGGGTCCTACGAGCAGTACTTC.

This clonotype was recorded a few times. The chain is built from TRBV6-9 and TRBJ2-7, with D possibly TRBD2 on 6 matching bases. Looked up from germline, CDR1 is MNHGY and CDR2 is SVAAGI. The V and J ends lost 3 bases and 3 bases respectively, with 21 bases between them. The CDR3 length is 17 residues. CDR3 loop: CASSYLFFGGGGYEQYF. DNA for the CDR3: TGTGCCAGCAGTTACCTTTTCTTCGGGGGAGGCGGCTACGAGCAGTACTTC.

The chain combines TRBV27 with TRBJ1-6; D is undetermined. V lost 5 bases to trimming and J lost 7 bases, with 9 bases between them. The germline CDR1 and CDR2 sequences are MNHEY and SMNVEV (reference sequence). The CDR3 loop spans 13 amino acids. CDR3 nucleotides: TGTGCCAGCAGTCCAGGCTGGAATTCACCCCTCCACTTT. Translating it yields CASSPGWNSPLHF.

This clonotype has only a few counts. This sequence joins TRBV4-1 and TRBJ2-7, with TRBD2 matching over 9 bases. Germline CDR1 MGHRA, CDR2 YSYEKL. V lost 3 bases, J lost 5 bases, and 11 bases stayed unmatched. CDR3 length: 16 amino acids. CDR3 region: CASSHLSGTSPNEQYF. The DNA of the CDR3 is TGCGCCAGCAGCCATCTATCCGGGACTAGCCCTAACGAGCAGTACTTC.

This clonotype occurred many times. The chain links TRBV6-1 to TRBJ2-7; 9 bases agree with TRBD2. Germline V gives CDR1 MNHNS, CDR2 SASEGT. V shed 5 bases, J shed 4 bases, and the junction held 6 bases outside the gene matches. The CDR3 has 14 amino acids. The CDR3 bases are TGTGCCAGCAGTATAGCGGGAGCGAATTACGAGCAGTACTTC. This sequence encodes CASSIAGANYEQYF.

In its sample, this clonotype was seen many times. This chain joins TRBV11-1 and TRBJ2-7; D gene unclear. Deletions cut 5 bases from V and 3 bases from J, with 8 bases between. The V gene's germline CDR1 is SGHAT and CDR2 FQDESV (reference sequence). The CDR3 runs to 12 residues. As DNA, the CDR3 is TGTGCCAGCAGCCACAACAACTACGAGCAGTACTTC. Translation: CASSHNNYEQYF.

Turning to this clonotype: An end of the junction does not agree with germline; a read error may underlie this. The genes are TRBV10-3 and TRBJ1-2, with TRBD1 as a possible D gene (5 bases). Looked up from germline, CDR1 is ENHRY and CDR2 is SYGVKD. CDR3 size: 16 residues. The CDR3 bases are TGTGCCATCAGTGAGTTGGGTAACAGGCAGATCTATGGCTGCACCTTC. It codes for CAISELGNRQIYGCTF.

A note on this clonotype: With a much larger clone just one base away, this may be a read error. CDR3 nucleotides: TGTGCCAGCAGCCAAGACAGGGGAGGGGTGAACACTGAAGCTTTCTTT. This codes for CASSQDRGGVNTEAFF. V and J are TRBV11-1 and TRBJ1-1; the match to TRBD1 covers 8 bases. The CDR3 contains 16 residues. Germline assignment: CDR1 SGHAT and CDR2 FQDESV (reference sequence). The ends lost 5 bases at V and 0 bases at J; junction bases unmatched: 8.

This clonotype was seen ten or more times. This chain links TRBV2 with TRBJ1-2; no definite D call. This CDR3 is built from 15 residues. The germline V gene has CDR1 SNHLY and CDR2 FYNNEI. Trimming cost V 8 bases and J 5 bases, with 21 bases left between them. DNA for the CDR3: TGTGCCAGCGCTCTGGGCGGGGAGATCAGTTATGGCTACACCTTC. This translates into CASALGGEISYGYTF. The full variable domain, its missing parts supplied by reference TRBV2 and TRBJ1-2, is EPEVTQTPSHQVTQMGQEVILRCVPISNHLYFYWYRQILGQKVEFLVSFYNNEISEKSEIFDDQFSVERPDGSNFTLKIRSTKLEDSAMYFCASALGGEISYGYTFGSGTRLTVV.

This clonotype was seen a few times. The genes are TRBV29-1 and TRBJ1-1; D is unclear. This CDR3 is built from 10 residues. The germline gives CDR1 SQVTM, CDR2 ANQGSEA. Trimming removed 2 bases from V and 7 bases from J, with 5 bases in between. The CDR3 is CSVEQNEAFF. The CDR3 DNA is TGCAGCGTTGAACAGAATGAAGCTTTCTTT.

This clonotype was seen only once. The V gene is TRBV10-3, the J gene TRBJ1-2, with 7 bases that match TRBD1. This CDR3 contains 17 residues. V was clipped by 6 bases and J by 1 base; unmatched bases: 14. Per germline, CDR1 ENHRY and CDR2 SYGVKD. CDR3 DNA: TGTGCCATCAGAGAATTCCGGGACAGATCTTTTAACTATGGCTACACCTTC. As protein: CAIREFRDRSFNYGYTF.

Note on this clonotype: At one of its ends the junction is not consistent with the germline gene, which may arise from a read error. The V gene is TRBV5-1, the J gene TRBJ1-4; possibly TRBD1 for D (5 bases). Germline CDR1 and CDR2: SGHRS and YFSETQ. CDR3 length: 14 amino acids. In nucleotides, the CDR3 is TGCGCCAGCAGCTTGGAGGGTCGGGGCGAAAAACTGGTTTTT. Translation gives CASSLEGRGEKLVF.